The 16 T cell receptor beta chains presented below share a single source sample, sequenced in a study of CD8 T cells in Susac syndrome. An amount of RNA that ranged from roughly 0.5 to 1 ug was reverse transcribed with random hexamers. TCRdb analysed the immunoSEQ multiplex PCR reads with MiXCR anew, one entry per CDR3 protein. This sample carries 200,000 or so distinct CDR3 sequences, more than 90% of them seen once, and the ten largest clones take just under 0.095%. Input material: CD4+ T cells from PBMCs. The receptors derive from a human donor with multiple sclerosis.

This rearrangement joins TRBV25-1 to TRBJ1-1, with D perhaps TRBD1 (5 bases). CDR3 size: 13 residues. Trimming took 6 bases from V and 0 from J, leaving 8 bases between them. Germline CDR1 is MGHDK and CDR2 is SYGVNS. The DNA for the CDR3 is TGTGCCAGCAGGGACATCATGAACACTGAAGCTTTCTTT. Encoded protein: CASRDIMNTEAFF.

The rearrangement joins TRBV3-1 to TRBJ2-3; 7 nucleotides align to TRBD1. The CDR3 length is 17 residues. The V gene's germline CDR1 is LGHDT and CDR2 YNNKEL (reference sequence). The ends lost 0 bases at V and 3 bases at J; junction bases unmatched: 9. This CDR3 is CASSQDPISRGTDTQYF. The DNA for the CDR3 is TGTGCCAGCAGCCAAGATCCCATTAGCAGGGGGACAGATACGCAGTATTTT.

The V gene is TRBV20-1, the J gene TRBJ1-1; TRBD1 matches 8 bases. Germline values: CDR1 DFQATT, CDR2 SNEGSKA (reference sequence). Trimming at V came to 5 bases and at J to 4 bases, leaving 9 bases not matched to a gene. The CDR3 runs to 14 residues. CDR3 coding DNA: TGCAGTGCTCTATCAGGGGGCGAGGGCACTGAAGCTTTCTTT. This encodes CSALSGGEGTEAFF.

CDR3 amino acids: CSVEVGGTSGVNEQFF. The CDR3 coding sequence is TGCAGCGTTGAAGTTGGGGGGACTAGCGGAGTCAATGAGCAGTTCTTC. The J gene is TRBJ2-1, the V gene TRBV29-1; 11 bases fit TRBD2. CDR1 and CDR2 (germline): SQVTM, ANQGSEA. V trimming: 1 base; J trimming: 6 bases; junction bases outside the gene matches: 8. This CDR3 spans 16 amino acids.

The gene calls are TRBV20-1 and TRBJ2-7; no firm D call. The V gene lost 5 bases and the J gene lost 3 bases, with 2 bases spanning the gap. Germline-derived CDR1 and CDR2 are DFQATT and SNEGSKA (reference sequence). This CDR3 spans 9 amino acids. This CDR3 reads CSALYEQYF. The CDR3 DNA reads as TGCAGTGCTCTCTACGAGCAGTACTTC.

With respect to this clonotype: At one boundary the junction diverges from the germline segment, which might be a read error. J is TRBJ2-7 and V is TRBV12-3 or TRBV12-4, with D tentatively TRBD1 (5 bases). This CDR3 is built from 11 residues. In nucleotides, the CDR3 is TGTGCCATCAGTAGGGGATACGAGCAGTACTTC. This encodes CAISRGYEQYF.

The chain combines TRBV25-1 with TRBJ2-7; 7 nucleotides align to TRBD2. The CDR3 has 12 residues. Germline trimming cut 7 bases from V and 5 bases from J; bases unmatched to any gene: 5. Germline loops: CDR1 MGHDK, CDR2 SYGVNS. Written as DNA, the CDR3 is TGTGCCAGCACAGGACTAGGGGACGAGCAGTACTTC. Translation gives CASTGLGDEQYF.

The chain employs TRBV30 and TRBJ2-5; 10 bases are shared with TRBD2. The CDR3 is 15 residues long. CDR1 is GTSNPN and CDR2 is SVGIG in the germline V gene (reference sequence). Losses at the gene ends were 2 bases for V and 5 bases for J; bases not matched to a gene: 8. The CDR3 loop reads CAWSSSGSPRETQYF. The CDR3 nucleotides read TGTGCCTGGAGTTCTAGCGGGAGCCCCAGGGAGACCCAGTACTTC.

The chain is built from TRBV5-6 and TRBJ2-1; D not certain. CDR1 and CDR2 (germline): SGHDT, YYEEEE. This CDR3 is 13 amino acids long. Trimming removed 2 bases at V and 8 bases at J, with 11 bases between. The DNA for the CDR3 is TGTGCCAGCAGCTTAGGGTTTGGGCATGAGCAGTTCTTC. Translated, it gives CASSLGFGHEQFF. The complete variable domain, with remaining parts taken from reference TRBV5-6 and TRBJ2-1, reads DAGVTQSPTHLIKTRGQQVTLRCSPKSGHDTVSWYQQALGQGPQFIFQYYEEEERQRGNFPDRFSGHQFPNYSSELNVNALLLGDSALYLCASSLGFGHEQFFGPGTRLTVL.

The gene calls are TRBV5-1 and TRBJ1-1; TRBD1 matches at 9 bases. The CDR3 has 13 amino acids. Germline V CDR1 and CDR2: SGHRS, YFSETQ. V trimming: 8 bases; J trimming: 0 bases; junction bases outside the gene matches: 2. In nucleotides, the CDR3 is TGCGCCAGTACAGGGGGCATGAACACTGAAGCTTTCTTT. This codes for CASTGGMNTEAFF. The variable domain in full, with the rest retrieved from reference TRBV5-1 and TRBJ1-1, is KAGVTQTPRYLIKTRGQQVTLSCSPISGHRSVSWYQQTPGQGLQFLFEYFSETQRNKGNFPGRFSGRQFSNSRSEMNVSTLELGDSALYLCASTGGMNTEAFFGQGTRLTVV.

This clonotype showed up just once. The V and J genes are TRBV24-1 and TRBJ2-7; 7 bases map to TRBD1. CDR1 and CDR2 from the germline V gene are KGHDR and SFDVKD. V trimming: 7 bases; J trimming: 3 bases; junction bases outside the gene matches: 8. The CDR3 loop spans 14 amino acids. The CDR3 loop reads CATSQTGLVYEQYF. In nucleotides, the CDR3 is TGTGCCACCAGCCAGACAGGGCTAGTCTACGAGCAGTACTTC.

This clonotype was counted only a few times. This rearrangement joins TRBV30 to TRBJ1-1; D not certain. The ends were cut back, 2 bases at V and 1 base at J, with 8 bases in the middle. Germline loops: CDR1 GTSNPN, CDR2 SVGIG (reference sequence). This CDR3 is 13 amino acids long. The CDR3 DNA reads as TGTGCCTGGAGTTGGGCAGAGAACACTGAAGCTTTCTTT. This encodes CAWSWAENTEAFF.

V is TRBV3-1 and J is TRBJ2-1, with TRBD2 identical over 9 bases. The germline CDR1 and CDR2 sequences are LGHDT and YNNKEL (reference sequence). The CDR3 loop spans 13 amino acids. V shed 4 bases, J shed 10 bases, and the junction held 5 bases outside the gene matches. CDR3 nucleotide sequence: TGTGCCAGCAGCCGGGGACTAGCATACGAGCAGTTCTTC. Protein sequence: CASSRGLAYEQFF.

CDR3 sequence reads: CASSLDIRLSYEQYF. The CDR3 region has the DNA TGTGCCAGCAGCTTAGACATCAGACTGAGCTACGAGCAGTACTTC. The chain joins TRBV7-2 to TRBJ2-7; no firm D call. Germline assignment: CDR1 SGHTA and CDR2 FQGNSA. This CDR3 comprises 15 residues. The V gene lost 1 base and the J gene lost 3 bases, with 13 bases spanning the gap. Using reference TRBV7-2 and TRBJ2-7 for the parts outside the CDR3, the full variable domain is GAGVSQSPSNKVTEKGKDVELRCDPISGHTALYWYRQSLGQGLEFLIYFQGNSAPDKSGLPSDRFSAERTGGSVSTLTIQRTQQEDSAVYLCASSLDIRLSYEQYFGPGTRLTVT.

V and J are TRBV7-7 and TRBJ2-5; no clear D. Germline assignment: CDR1 SSHAT and CDR2 FNYEAQ (reference sequence). The CDR3 has 13 residues. Trimming removed 1 base from V and 7 bases from J, with 10 bases in between. CDR3 region: CASSLGRLSTQYF. In nucleotides, the CDR3 is TGTGCCAGCAGCTTAGGACGGCTCTCGACCCAGTACTTC.

This chain connects TRBV2 to TRBJ2-1; 7 positions match TRBD1. The CDR3 covers 14 residues. CDR1 is SNHLY, CDR2 FYNNEI, per germline. V lost 8 bases and J lost 5; bases outside the gene matches: 9. This CDR3 reads CASSFRGSHNEQFF. Written as DNA, the CDR3 is TGTGCCAGCTCGTTCAGGGGGAGTCACAATGAGCAGTTCTTC.